A single sample is the source of the 7 T cell receptor beta chains below, sequenced in a study of shared clonotypes between healthy human individuals. CD45RO-negative, CCR7-selected cells formed the naive CD8 fraction, which excluded terminally differentiated effector memory CD45RA+ cells. Here immunoSEQ multiplex PCR was the method, and the copy in TCRdb shows in-frame clones only, minus some. The table shows 1.5 million to 2.5 million clones, with about 95% occurring only once. The material sequenced was naive CD8+ T cells sorted from blood. The source is a man in his late teens or twenties in good health.

The CDR3 region has the DNA TGTGCCAGCAGCTTAGGGGACCCGATCTCCTACGAGCAGTACTTC. Protein: CASSLGDPISYEQYF. The chain carries TRBV7-9 and TRBJ2-7; D tentatively fits TRBD1 or TRBD2 (5 bases each). V was clipped by 1 base and J by 0 bases, with 10 bases between them. This CDR3 region has 15 residues. Germline V lookup: CDR1 SEHNR, CDR2 FQNEAQ (reference sequence).

Concerning this clone: Other nucleotide sequences in the sample specify the same CDR3. J is TRBJ2-2 and V is TRBV9; D unclear. Germline CDR1 is SGDLS and CDR2 is YYNGEE. V dropped 0 bases and J dropped 5 bases, with 5 bases sitting between them. The CDR3 runs 13 residues. CDR3 coding DNA: TGTGCCAGCAGCGTAGTAGGAACCGGGGAGCTGTTTTTT. Translation gives CASSVVGTGELFF.

This chain uses TRBV27 with TRBJ2-7; TRBD1 is a possible D gene (5 bases). The V end lost 6 bases, the J end lost 0 bases, and 12 bases lay between the germline ends. The length of the CDR3 is 14 residues. CDR1 MNHEY and CDR2 SMNVEV come from the germline V gene (reference sequence). CDR3 sequence: CASSTTVTSYEQYF. Here the CDR3 DNA reads TGTGCCAGCAGCACGACAGTTACCTCCTACGAGCAGTACTTC.

V gene TRBV15 combines with J gene TRBJ2-5; D possibly corresponds to TRBD2 (6 bases). Germline loops: CDR1 LNHNV, CDR2 YYDKDF (reference sequence). The CDR3 is 14 amino acids. V dropped 5 bases and J dropped 5 bases, with 15 bases sitting between them. As DNA, the CDR3 is TGTGCCACCAGCCATGTTGGAGGAGGGGAGACCCAGTACTTC. Translating gives CATSHVGGGETQYF.

The genes are TRBV9 and TRBJ2-1; 9 nucleotides line up with TRBD2. Germline CDR1 is SGDLS and CDR2 is YYNGEE. The V segment lost 3 bases and the J segment 2 bases; nucleotides outside the gene matches: 9. The CDR3 has 17 residues. CDR3 residues: CASSGNSGLAAYNEQFF. The CDR3 bases are TGTGCCAGCAGCGGGAATTCGGGACTAGCAGCCTACAATGAGCAGTTCTTC. The whole variable domain, filled in from reference TRBV9 and TRBJ2-1, reads DSGVTQTPKHLITATGQRVTLRCSPRSGDLSVYWYQQSLDQGLQFLIQYYNGEERAKGNILERFSAQQFPDLHSELNLSSLELGDSALYFCASSGNSGLAAYNEQFFGPGTRLTVL.

Of note for this clone: This specimen includes other DNA sequences encoding the same CDR3. The chain carries TRBV4-1 and TRBJ1-5; D is possibly TRBD1 (6 bases). V lost 0 bases, J lost 1 base, and 10 bases lay in between. The CDR3 spans 16 residues. CDR1 is MGHRA and CDR2 is YSYEKL in the germline V gene. CDR3 coding DNA: TGCGCCAGCAGCCAAGAGGGGGCCCTGAGCAATCAGCCCCAGCATTTT. Translating gives CASSQEGALSNQPQHF.

A note on this clone: The sample carries other DNA sequences with the same CDR3. The CDR3, as DNA: TGTGCCAGCAGCCAAGACTCCTACGAGCAGTACTTC. Translation: CASSQDSYEQYF. The chain is built from TRBV14 and TRBJ2-7; D remains ambiguous. Trimming cost V 0 bases and J 0 bases, with 0 bases left between them. Germline-derived CDR1 and CDR2 are SGHDN and FVKESK. The CDR3 contains 12 residues.